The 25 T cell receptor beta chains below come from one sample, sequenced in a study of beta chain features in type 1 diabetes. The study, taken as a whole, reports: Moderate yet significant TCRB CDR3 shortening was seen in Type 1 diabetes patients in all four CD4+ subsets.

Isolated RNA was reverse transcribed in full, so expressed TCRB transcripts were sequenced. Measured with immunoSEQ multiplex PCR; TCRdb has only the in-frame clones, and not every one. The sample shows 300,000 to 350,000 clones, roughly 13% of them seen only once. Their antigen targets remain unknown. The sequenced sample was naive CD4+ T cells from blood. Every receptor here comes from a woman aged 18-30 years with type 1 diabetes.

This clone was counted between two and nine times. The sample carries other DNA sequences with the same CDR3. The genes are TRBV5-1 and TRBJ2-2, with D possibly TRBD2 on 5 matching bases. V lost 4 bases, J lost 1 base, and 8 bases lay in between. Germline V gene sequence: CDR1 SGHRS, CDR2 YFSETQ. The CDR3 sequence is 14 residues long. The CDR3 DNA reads TGCGCCAGCAGCCCCGGAGGGAACACCGGGGAGCTGTTTTTT. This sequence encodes CASSPGGNTGELFF.

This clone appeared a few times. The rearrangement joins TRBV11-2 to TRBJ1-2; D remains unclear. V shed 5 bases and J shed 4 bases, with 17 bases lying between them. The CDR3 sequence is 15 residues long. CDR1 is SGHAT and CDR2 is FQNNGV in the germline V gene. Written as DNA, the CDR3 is TGTGCCAGCAGCCCTAGCGTGGGCGGCACCTATGGCTACACCTTC. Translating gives CASSPSVGGTYGYTF.

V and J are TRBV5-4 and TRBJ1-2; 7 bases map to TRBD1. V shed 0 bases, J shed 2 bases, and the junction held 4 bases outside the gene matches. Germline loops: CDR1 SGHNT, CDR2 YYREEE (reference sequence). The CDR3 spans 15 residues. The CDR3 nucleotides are TGTGCCAGCAGCTTGGGACAGGGCACCAACTATGGCTACACCTTC. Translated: CASSLGQGTNYGYTF. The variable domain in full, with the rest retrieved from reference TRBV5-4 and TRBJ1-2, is ETGVTQSPTHLIKTRGQQVTLRCSSQSGHNTVSWYQQALGQGPQFIFQYYREEENGRGNFPPRFSGLQFPNYSSELNVNALELDDSALYLCASSLGQGTNYGYTFGSGTRLTVV.

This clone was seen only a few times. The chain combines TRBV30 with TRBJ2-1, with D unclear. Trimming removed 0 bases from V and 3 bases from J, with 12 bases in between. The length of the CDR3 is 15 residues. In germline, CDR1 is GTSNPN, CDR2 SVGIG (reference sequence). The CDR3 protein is CAWSVLWLVYNEQFF. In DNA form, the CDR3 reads TGTGCCTGGAGTGTACTTTGGTTGGTCTACAATGAGCAGTTCTTC.

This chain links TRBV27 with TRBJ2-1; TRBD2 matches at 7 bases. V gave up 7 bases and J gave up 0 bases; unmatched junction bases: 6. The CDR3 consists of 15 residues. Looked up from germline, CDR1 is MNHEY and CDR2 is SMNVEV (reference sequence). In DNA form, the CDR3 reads TGTGCCAGCAACCGAATAGCGGGCTCCTACAATGAGCAGTTCTTC. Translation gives CASNRIAGSYNEQFF.

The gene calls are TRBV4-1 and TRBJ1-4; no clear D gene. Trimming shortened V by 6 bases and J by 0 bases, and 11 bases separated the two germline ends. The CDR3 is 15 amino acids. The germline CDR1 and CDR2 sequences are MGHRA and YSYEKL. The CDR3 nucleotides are TGCGCCAGCAGACTCCCGGGAACAACTAATGAAAAACTGTTTTTT. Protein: CASRLPGTTNEKLFF.

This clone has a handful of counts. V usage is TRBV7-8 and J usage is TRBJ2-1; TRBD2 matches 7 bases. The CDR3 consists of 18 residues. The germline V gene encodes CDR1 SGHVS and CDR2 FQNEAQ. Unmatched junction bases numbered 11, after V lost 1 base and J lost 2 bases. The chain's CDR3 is CASSLGAWREFPYNEQFF. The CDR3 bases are TGTGCCAGCAGCTTAGGGGCTTGGCGGGAGTTTCCCTACAATGAGCAGTTCTTC. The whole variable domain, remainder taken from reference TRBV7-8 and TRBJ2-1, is GAGVSQSPRYKVAKRGQDVALRCDPISGHVSLFWYQQALGQGPEFLTYFQNEAQLDKSGLPSDRFFAERPEGSVSTLKIQRTQQEDSAVYLCASSLGAWREFPYNEQFFGPGTRLTVL.

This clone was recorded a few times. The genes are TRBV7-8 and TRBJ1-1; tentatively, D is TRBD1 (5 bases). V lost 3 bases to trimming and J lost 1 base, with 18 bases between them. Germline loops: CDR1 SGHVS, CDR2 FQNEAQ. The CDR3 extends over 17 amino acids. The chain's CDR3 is CASSFLVRRQKNTEAFF. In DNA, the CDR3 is TGTGCCAGCAGCTTTCTCGTTCGCCGACAGAAGAACACTGAAGCTTTCTTT.

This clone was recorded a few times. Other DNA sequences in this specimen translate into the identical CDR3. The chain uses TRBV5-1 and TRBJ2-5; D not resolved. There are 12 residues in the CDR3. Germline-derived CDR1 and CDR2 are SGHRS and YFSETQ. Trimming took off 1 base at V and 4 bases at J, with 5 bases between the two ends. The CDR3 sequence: CASSLSRETQYF. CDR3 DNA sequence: TGCGCCAGCAGCTTGTCCCGAGAGACCCAGTACTTC.

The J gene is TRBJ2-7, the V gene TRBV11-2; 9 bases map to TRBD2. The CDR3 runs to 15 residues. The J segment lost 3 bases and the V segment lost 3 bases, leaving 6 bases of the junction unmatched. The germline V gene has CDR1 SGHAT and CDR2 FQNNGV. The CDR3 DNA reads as TGTGCCAGCAGCTTCAACCTAGCGGGGCGCTACGAGCAGTACTTC. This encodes CASSFNLAGRYEQYF.

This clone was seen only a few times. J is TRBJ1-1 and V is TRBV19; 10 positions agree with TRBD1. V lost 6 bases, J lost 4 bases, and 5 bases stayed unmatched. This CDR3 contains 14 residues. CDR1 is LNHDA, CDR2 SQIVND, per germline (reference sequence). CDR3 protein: CASSKTGGVTEAFF. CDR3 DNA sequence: TGTGCCAGTAGCAAGACAGGGGGCGTCACTGAAGCTTTCTTT. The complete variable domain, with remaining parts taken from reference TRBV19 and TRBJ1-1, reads DGGITQSPKYLFRKEGQNVTLSCEQNLNHDAMYWYRQDPGQGLRLIYYSQIVNDFQKGDIAEGYSVSREKKESFPLTVTSAQKNPTAFYLCASSKTGGVTEAFFGQGTRLTVV.

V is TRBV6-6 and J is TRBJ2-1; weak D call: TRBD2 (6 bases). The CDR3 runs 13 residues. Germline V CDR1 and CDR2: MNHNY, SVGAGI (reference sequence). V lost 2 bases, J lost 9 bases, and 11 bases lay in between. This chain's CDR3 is CASSYRKTSEQFF. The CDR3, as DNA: TGTGCCAGCAGTTACCGGAAGACTAGTGAGCAGTTCTTC.

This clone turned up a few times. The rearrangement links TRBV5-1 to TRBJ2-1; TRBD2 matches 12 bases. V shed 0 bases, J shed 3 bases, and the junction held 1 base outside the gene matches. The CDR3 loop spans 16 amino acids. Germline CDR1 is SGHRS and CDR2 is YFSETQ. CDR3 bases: TGCGCCAGCAGCTTGGGGACTAGCGGGAACTACAATGAGCAGTTCTTC. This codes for CASSLGTSGNYNEQFF.

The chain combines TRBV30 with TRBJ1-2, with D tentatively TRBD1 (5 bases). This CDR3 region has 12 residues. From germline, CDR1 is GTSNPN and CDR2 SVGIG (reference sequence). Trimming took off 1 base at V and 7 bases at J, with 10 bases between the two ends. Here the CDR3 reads CAWSAGGGGYTF. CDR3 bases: TGTGCCTGGAGTGCCGGGGGGGGTGGCTACACCTTC.

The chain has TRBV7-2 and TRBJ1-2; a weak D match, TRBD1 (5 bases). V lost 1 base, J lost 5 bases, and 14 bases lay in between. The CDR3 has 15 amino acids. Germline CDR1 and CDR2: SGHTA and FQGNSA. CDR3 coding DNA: TGTGCCAGCAGCTTAGATAGCGGAGGGGCATATGGCTACACCTTC. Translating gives CASSLDSGGAYGYTF.

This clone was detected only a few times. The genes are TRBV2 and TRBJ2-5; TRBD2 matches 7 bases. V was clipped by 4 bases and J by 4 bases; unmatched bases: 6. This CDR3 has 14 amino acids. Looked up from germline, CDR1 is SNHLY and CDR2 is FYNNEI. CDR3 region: CASSGTRNSETQYF. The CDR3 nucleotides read TGTGCCAGCAGTGGGACTAGAAACTCAGAGACCCAGTACTTC.

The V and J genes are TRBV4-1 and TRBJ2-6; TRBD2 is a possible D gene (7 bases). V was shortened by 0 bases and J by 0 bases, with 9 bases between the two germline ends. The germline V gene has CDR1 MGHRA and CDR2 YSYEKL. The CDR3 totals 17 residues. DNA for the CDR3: TGCGCCAGCAGCCAAGATCGGGGGGCCTCTGGGGCCAACGTCCTGACTTTC. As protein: CASSQDRGASGANVLTF.

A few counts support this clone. Here the CDR3 DNA reads TGTGCCTGGAGTGTACAACAGGGGAAGCTGTCGTATAGCAATCAGCCCCAGCATTTT. It yields the protein CAWSVQQGKLSYSNQPQHF. The chain combines TRBV30 with TRBJ1-5, with 7 bases fitting TRBD1. CDR3 length: 19 residues. V gave up 0 bases and J gave up 0 bases; unmatched junction bases: 14. CDR1 GTSNPN and CDR2 SVGIG come from the germline V gene (reference sequence).

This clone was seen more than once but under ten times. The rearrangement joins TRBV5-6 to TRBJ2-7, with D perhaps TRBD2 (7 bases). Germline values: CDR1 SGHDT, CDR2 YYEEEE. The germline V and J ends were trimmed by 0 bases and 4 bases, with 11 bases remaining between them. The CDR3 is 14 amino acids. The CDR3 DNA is TGTGCCAGCAGCTTGGCCAGGGGAGGGTACGAGCAGTACGTC. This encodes CASSLARGGYEQYV.

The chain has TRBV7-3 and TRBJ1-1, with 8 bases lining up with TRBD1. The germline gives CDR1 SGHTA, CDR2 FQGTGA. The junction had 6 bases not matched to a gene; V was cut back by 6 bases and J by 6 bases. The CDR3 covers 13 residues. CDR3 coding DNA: TGTGCCAGCAGGGAAGGACAGGGTTCTGAAGCTTTCTTT. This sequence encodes CASREGQGSEAFF.

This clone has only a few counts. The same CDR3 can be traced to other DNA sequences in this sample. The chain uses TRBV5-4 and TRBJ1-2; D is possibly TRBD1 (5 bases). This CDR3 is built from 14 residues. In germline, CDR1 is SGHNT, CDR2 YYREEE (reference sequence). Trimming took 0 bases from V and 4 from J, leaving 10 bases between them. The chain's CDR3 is CASSLAGGTYGYTF. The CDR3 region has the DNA TGTGCCAGCAGCTTGGCCGGAGGGACCTATGGCTACACCTTC. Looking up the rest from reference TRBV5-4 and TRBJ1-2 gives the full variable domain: ETGVTQSPTHLIKTRGQQVTLRCSSQSGHNTVSWYQQALGQGPQFIFQYYREEENGRGNFPPRFSGLQFPNYSSELNVNALELDDSALYLCASSLAGGTYGYTFGSGTRLTVV.

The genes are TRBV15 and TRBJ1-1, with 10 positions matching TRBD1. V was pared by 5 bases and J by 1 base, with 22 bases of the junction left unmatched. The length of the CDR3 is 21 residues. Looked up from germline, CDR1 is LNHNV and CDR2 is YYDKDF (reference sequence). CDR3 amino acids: CATSSMRWDRGGPKKNTEAFF. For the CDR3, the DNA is TGTGCCACCAGCTCAATGCGCTGGGACAGGGGAGGACCAAAGAAGAACACTGAAGCTTTCTTT.

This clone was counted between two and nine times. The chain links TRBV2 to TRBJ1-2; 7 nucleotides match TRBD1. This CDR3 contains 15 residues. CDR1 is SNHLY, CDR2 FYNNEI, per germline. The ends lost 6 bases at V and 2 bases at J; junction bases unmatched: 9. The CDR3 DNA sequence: TGTGCCAGCAGCCCAGGGGGGAGTTGGAACTATGGCTACACCTTC. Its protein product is CASSPGGSWNYGYTF.

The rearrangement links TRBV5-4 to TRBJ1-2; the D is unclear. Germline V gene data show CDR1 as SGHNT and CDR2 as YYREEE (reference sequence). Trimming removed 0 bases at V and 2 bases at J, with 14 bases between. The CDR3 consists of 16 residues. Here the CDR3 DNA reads TGTGCCAGCAGCTTGGGGTGGGCCCAGAACAACTATGGCTACACCTTC. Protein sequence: CASSLGWAQNNYGYTF.

The CDR3 region has the DNA TGTGCCAGCAGTGATTTGGGGGACACAAACACTGAAGCTTTCTTT. It is translated as CASSDLGDTNTEAFF. This chain joins TRBV2 and TRBJ1-1; D may be TRBD1 (6 bases). The V and J ends lost 3 bases and 2 bases respectively, with 13 bases between them. The CDR3 has 15 amino acids. The germline gives CDR1 SNHLY, CDR2 FYNNEI.